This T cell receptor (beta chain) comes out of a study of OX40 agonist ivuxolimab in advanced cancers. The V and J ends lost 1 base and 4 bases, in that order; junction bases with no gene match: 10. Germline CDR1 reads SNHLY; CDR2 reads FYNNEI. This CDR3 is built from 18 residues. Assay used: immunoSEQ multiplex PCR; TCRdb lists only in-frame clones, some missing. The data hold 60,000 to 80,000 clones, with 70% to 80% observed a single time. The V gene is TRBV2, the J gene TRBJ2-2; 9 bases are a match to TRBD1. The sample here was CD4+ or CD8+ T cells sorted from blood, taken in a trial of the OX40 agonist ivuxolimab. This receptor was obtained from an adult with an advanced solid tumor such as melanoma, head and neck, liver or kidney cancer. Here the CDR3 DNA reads TGTGCCAGCAGTGAAGGCCTATTGGACAGGGGATCCACCGGGGAGCTGTTTTTT. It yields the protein CASSEGLLDRGSTGELFF. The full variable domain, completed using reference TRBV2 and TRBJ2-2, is EPEVTQTPSHQVTQMGQEVILRCVPISNHLYFYWYRQILGQKVEFLVSFYNNEISEKSEIFDDQFSVERPDGSNFTLKIRSTKLEDSAMYFCASSEGLLDRGSTGELFFGEGSRLTVL.